This TCR beta chain was recorded in a study of cytomegalovirus exposure and HLA in healthy donors. Notes on the study in general: Rarity held for most TCR sequences, but there were some public TCRs that occurred in many donors. Subsequent analysis of the roughly 120 validation repertoires found a tendency for first-cohort TCR clusters to co-occur. High sensitivity and specificity were reportedly achieved when the classifier diagnosed cytomegalovirus status.

Germline V CDR1 and CDR2: LGHNA, YSLEER. This CDR3 spans 21 amino acids. Trimming cost V 4 bases and J 0 bases, with 28 bases left between them. This clone has only one observation. Its specificity is not known. The approximately 120-subject validation cohort, separate from the roughly 670-subject first cohort, included the donors. Assay used: immunoSEQ multiplex PCR; TCRdb lists only in-frame clones, some missing. The table lists 250,000 to 300,000 clones, 80% to 90% of them singletons. The sample taken for sequencing was PBMCs. V usage is TRBV4-3 and J usage is TRBJ2-1; tentative D call: TRBD2 (7 bases). This clonotype was sampled from a woman between 18 and 29 years old in good health and CMV-seronegative. The CDR3 coding sequence is TGCGCCAGCAGCCCGCAGGCAACCGGAGCGGGACACTTGAGCTCCTACAATGAGCAGTTCTTC. As protein: CASSPQATGAGHLSSYNEQFF.